This TCR beta chain came from a study of metastatic and nonmetastatic thyroid tumors. Study overall: Repertoires were compared across blood and tumor or nodule tissue from malignant and benign thyroid patients.

Whole-study findings and limits: Malignant thyroid tumors reportedly had TCR beta diversity that was significantly higher than in benign nodules, in blood and tumor.

Until they underwent thyroid surgery, no patient had received any treatment. This clone was recorded many times. Its matching antigen is unknown. Study processing details: The study took CDR3 differences across clinicopathological groups and made a distant-metastasis classifier for papillary thyroid cancer from them. TCRdb re-clonotyped the PCR reads via MiXCR. In this record, the V and J calls reflect TCRdb's handling and not the investigators' own analysis. The table lists roughly 34,000 clones, 15% of them singletons. The CDR3 covers 11 residues. Trimming cost V 6 bases and J 7 bases, with 12 bases left between them. The V gene's germline CDR1 is DFQATT and CDR2 SNEGSKA (reference sequence).

The chain recombines TRBV20-1 with TRBJ2-5, with a tentative D call TRBD2 (6 bases). The sample comprised blood. The receptor comes from a male donor with papillary thyroid cancer or a benign thyroid nodule (not recorded which). Some clones in this sample may be carry-over from other donors' samples. The CDR3 DNA sequence: TGCAGTGCGAGGGACTGGGGGACCCAGTACTTC. It translates to CSARDWGTQYF.